This section outlines one T cell receptor beta chain sequence together with its context. Its antigen is not identified. Per sample, no less than 6 micrograms of total RNA were extracted. The data originate from a study of blood T cells in healthy people across ages. Study findings and constraints: Higher naive T cell percentage went strongly together with higher TCR beta diversity. In long-lived donors, naive CD4+ cell counts and diversity exceeded those of aged donors.

This CDR3 is built from 16 residues. V trimming: 8 bases; J trimming: 0 bases; junction bases outside the gene matches: 11. Germline lookup yields CDR1 LNHDA and CDR2 SQIVND (reference sequence). A J-beta primer mix and a sample-barcoded 5' primer were used in a second PCR of roughly 6 to 11 cycles. Each TCR beta cDNA got a 12-nucleotide random molecular identifier. TCRdb fed the 5' RACE reads into MiXCR, producing one record per CDR3 protein. The sample includes approximately 850,000 distinct CDR3 sequences, under 55% seen only once; the top ten take around 18%. Sequenced material: blood. This TCR was sampled from a man aged 60 to 75 in good health. The chain uses TRBV19 and TRBJ1-1; TRBD1 aligns across 8 bases. The CDR3: CASLPHRGAMNTEAFF. In DNA form, the CDR3 reads TGTGCCAGTCTACCCCACAGGGGGGCGATGAACACTGAAGCTTTCTTT.